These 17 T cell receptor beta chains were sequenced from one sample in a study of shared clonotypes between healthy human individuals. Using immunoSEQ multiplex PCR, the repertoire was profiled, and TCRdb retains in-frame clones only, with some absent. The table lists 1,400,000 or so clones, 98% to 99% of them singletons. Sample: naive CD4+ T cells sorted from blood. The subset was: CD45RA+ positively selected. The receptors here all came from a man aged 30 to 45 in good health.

CDR3 bases: TGTGCCAGCAGTGGACGGAACACCGGGGAGCTGTTTTTT. Its protein is CASSGRNTGELFF. The chain combines TRBV6-1 with TRBJ2-2; D gene ambiguous. This CDR3 comprises 13 residues. Between the trimmed V and J ends, which lost 4 bases and 1 base, there was a span of 4 bases. In germline, CDR1 is MNHNS, CDR2 SASEGT.

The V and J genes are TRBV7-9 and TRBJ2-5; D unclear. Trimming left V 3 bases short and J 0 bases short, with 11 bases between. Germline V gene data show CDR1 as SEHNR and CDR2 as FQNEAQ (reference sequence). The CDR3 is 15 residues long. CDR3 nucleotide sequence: TGTGCCAGCAGCTTCGCACAGCGAGACCAAGAGACCCAGTACTTC. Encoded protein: CASSFAQRDQETQYF.

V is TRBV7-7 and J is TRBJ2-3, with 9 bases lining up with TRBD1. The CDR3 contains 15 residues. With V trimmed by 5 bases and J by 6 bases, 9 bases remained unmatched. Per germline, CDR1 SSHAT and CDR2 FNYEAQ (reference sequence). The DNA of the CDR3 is TGTGCCAGCAGCACATCCGGGACAGGGTCGGATACGCAGTATTTT. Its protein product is CASSTSGTGSDTQYF.

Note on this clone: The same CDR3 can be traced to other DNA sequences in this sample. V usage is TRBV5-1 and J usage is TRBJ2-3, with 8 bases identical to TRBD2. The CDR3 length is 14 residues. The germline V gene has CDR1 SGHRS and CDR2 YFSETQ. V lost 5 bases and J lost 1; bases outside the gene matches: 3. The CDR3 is CASSDGRGTDTQYF. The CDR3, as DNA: TGCGCCAGCAGTGACGGGAGGGGCACAGATACGCAGTATTTT.

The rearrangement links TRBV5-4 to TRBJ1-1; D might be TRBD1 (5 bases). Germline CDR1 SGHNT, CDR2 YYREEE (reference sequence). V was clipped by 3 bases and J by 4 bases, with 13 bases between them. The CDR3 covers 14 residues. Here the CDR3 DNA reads TGTGCCAGCAGCTCGACAGTATCGAGCACTGAAGCTTTCTTT. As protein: CASSSTVSSTEAFF.

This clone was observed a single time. The CDR3: CASSLVRRTNYNEQFF. The DNA of the CDR3 is TGCGCCAGCAGCTTAGTGAGGAGGACTAACTACAATGAGCAGTTCTTC. The chain has TRBV5-1 and TRBJ2-1; maybe TRBD2 (6 bases). Germline V gene lookup returns CDR1 SGHRS and CDR2 YFSETQ. With 2 bases removed from V and 3 bases from J, the gap between germline ends came to 15 bases. The CDR3 is 16 amino acids.

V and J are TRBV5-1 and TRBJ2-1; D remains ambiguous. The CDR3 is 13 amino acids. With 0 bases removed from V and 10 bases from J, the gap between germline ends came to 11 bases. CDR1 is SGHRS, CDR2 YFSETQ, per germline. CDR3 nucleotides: TGCGCCAGCAGCTTGGTTCGTGGGTACGAGCAGTTCTTC. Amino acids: CASSLVRGYEQFF.

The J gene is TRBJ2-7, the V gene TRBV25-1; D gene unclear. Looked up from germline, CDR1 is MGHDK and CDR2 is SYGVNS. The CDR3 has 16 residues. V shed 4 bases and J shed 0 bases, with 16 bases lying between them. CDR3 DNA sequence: TGTGCCAGCAGTGCTTTTGGGTTGAAGAGCTCCTACGAGCAGTACTTC. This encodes CASSAFGLKSSYEQYF.

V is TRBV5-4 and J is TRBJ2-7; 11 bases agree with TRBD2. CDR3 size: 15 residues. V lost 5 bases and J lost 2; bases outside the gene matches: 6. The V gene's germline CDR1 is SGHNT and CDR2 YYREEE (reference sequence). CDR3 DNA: TGTGCCAGCAGTTCTCGACTAGCGGGAACCTACGAGCAGTACTTC. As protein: CASSSRLAGTYEQYF.

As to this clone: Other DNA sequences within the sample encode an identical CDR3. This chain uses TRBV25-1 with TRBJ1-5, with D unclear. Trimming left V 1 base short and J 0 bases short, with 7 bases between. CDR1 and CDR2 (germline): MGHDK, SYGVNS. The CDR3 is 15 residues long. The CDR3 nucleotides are TGTGCCAGCAGTGAATCGGGGTATAGCAATCAGCCCCAGCATTTT. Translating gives CASSESGYSNQPQHF.

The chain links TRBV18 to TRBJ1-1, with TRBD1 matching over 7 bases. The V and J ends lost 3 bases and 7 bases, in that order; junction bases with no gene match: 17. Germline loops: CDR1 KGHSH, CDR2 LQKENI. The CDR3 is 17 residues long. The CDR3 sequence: CASSPHGSGTAYFEAFF. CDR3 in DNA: TGTGCCAGCTCACCGCATGGCTCCGGGACAGCCTACTTTGAAGCTTTCTTT.

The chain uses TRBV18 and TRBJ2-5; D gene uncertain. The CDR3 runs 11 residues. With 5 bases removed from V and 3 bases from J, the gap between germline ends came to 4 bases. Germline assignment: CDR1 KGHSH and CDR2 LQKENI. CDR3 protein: CASSTEETQYF. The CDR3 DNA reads TGTGCCAGCTCAACCGAAGAGACCCAGTACTTC.

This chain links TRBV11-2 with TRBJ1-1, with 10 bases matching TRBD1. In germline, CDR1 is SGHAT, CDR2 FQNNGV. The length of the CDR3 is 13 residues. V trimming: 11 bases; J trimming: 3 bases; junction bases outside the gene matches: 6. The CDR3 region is CACGQGVYTEAFF. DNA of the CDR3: TGTGCCTGCGGACAGGGGGTTTACACTGAAGCTTTCTTT.

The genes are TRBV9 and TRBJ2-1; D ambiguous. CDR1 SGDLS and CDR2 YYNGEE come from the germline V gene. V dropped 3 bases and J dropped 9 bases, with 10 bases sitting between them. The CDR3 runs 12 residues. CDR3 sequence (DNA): TGTGCCAGCAGCGCCGGTGTCGGTGAGCAGTTCTTC. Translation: CASSAGVGEQFF.

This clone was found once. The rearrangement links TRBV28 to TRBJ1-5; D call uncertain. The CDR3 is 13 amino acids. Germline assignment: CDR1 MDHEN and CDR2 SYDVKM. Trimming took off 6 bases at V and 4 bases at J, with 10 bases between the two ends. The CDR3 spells CASRMGGNQPQHF. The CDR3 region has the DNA TGTGCCAGCAGAATGGGAGGGAATCAGCCCCAGCATTTT.

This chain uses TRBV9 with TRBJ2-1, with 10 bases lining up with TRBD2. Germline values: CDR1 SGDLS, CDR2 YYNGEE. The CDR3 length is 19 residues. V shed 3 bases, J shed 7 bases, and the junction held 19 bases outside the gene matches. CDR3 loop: CASSGPRFWASGRRNEQFF. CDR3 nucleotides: TGTGCCAGCAGCGGCCCGAGGTTTTGGGCTAGCGGGAGAAGGAATGAGCAGTTCTTC.

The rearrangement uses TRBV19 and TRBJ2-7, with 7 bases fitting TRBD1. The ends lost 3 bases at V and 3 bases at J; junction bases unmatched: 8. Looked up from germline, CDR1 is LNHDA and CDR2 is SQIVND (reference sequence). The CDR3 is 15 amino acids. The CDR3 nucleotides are TGTGCCAGTAGTATGCGACAGGGTGTAAGCTACGAGCAGTACTTC. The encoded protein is CASSMRQGVSYEQYF.